The 20 T cell receptor beta chains below were found in one sample sequenced in a study of blood T cell repertoires in COVID-19. The data were produced by immunoSEQ multiplex PCR, yet TCRdb's version contains in-frame clones alone and is incomplete. This table has about 220,000 clones, roughly 80% appearing once. Sequenced sample: peripheral blood. Receptor source: a woman aged 55-70 years who had recovered from COVID-19.

This chain uses TRBV5-6 with TRBJ2-3, with D uncertain. CDR3 length: 16 amino acids. Germline CDR1 reads SGHDT; CDR2 reads YYEEEE. V dropped 0 bases and J dropped 0 bases, with 11 bases sitting between them. The CDR3 sequence: CASSLAVKRSTDTQYF. The CDR3 nucleotides are TGTGCCAGCAGCTTGGCAGTCAAAAGAAGCACAGATACGCAGTATTTT.

J is TRBJ2-7 and V is TRBV7-9; tentative D call: TRBD2 (6 bases). Germline lookup yields CDR1 SEHNR and CDR2 FQNEAQ (reference sequence). This CDR3 is 14 amino acids long. The ends were cut back, 4 bases at V and 6 bases at J, with 16 bases in the middle. The CDR3 region has the DNA TGTGCCAGCAGCTCCTCAGCGGGCCTCCCCGAGCAGTACTTC. Translation: CASSSSAGLPEQYF. Based on the CDR3 plus reference TRBV7-9 and TRBJ2-7, the full variable domain is DTGVSQNPRHKITKRGQNVTFRCDPISEHNRLYWYRQTLGQGPEFLTYFQNEAQLEKSRLLSDRFSAERPKGSFSTLEIQRTEQGDSAMYLCASSSSAGLPEQYFGPGTRLTVT.

The chain employs TRBV6-6 and TRBJ1-4, with 8 bases lining up with TRBD1. This CDR3 spans 17 amino acids. V lost 5 bases to trimming and J lost 2 bases; unmatched junction nucleotides: 10. In germline, CDR1 is MNHNY, CDR2 SVGAGI (reference sequence). The CDR3 DNA follows: TGTGCCAGCAGTCTATCAGGGGGCGCCGGGACTAATGAAAAACTGTTTTTT. Its translation is CASSLSGGAGTNEKLFF.

The V gene is TRBV2, the J gene TRBJ1-5; D is perhaps TRBD1 (6 bases). There are 16 residues in the CDR3. V shed 3 bases and J shed 2 bases, with 14 bases lying between them. Germline-derived CDR1 and CDR2 are SNHLY and FYNNEI. This chain's CDR3 is CASSEAWGRGNQPQHF. CDR3 DNA sequence: TGTGCCAGCAGTGAGGCGTGGGGGCGAGGCAATCAGCCCCAGCATTTT.

CDR3 sequence reads: CASSYRDYNEQFF. The CDR3 coding sequence is TGTGCCAGCAGTTACCGGGACTACAATGAGCAGTTCTTC. This sequence joins TRBV6-2 or TRBV6-3 and TRBJ2-1; D is perhaps TRBD2 (5 bases). Germline CDR1 is MNHEY and CDR2 is SVGEGT. This CDR3 is built from 13 residues. The V and J ends lost 2 bases and 3 bases respectively, with 5 bases between them.

There are a few counts of this clone. The chain has TRBV7-8 and TRBJ1-6; 7 nucleotides match TRBD1. J gave up 8 bases and V 5 bases, and 9 bases lay outside the gene matches. The V gene's germline CDR1 is SGHVS and CDR2 FQNEAQ. The CDR3 length is 15 residues. CDR3 sequence reads: CASSTNRQGDSPLHF. Written as DNA, the CDR3 is TGTGCCAGCAGCACCAACAGGCAGGGGGATTCACCCCTCCACTTT.

The V gene is TRBV5-8, the J gene TRBJ2-7, with a weak D call TRBD1 (5 bases). Germline V gene data show CDR1 as SGHTS and CDR2 as YDEGEE. Between the trimmed V and J ends, which lost 1 base and 0 bases, there was a span of 8 bases. The CDR3 consists of 14 residues. The CDR3 here is CASSLSDNSYEQYF. The CDR3 DNA reads TGTGCCAGCAGCTTGTCGGACAACTCCTACGAGCAGTACTTC.

The rearrangement joins TRBV18 to TRBJ1-1; D remains unclear. V was pared by 3 bases and J by 0 bases, with 8 bases between. This CDR3 has 14 amino acids. Germline V CDR1 and CDR2: KGHSH, LQKENI. The CDR3 is CASSPTTVNTEAFF. The CDR3 DNA reads as TGTGCCAGCTCACCTACCACAGTGAACACTGAAGCTTTCTTT.

The chain uses TRBV3-1 (or the pseudogene TRBV3-2) and TRBJ2-1, with 14 bases lining up with TRBD2. V dropped 5 bases and J dropped 7; count of bases not matched to a gene: 7. CDR3 length: 16 residues. Germline V lookup: CDR1 LGHDT, CDR2 YNNKEL (reference sequence). The CDR3 here is CASSWGLAGVNNEQFF. The CDR3 DNA reads TGTGCCAGCAGCTGGGGACTAGCGGGGGTAAATAATGAGCAGTTCTTC.

V is TRBV23-1 and J is TRBJ2-1; 9 bases align to TRBD2. TRBV23-1 belongs to the ORF category, with a function that is uncertain. Trimming removed 6 bases from V and 5 bases from J; junction bases left unmatched: 23. CDR3 length: 20 residues. The CDR3: CASRRSAVPEGLAGNNEQFF. CDR3 in DNA: TGCGCCAGCAGGCGCTCAGCGGTTCCGGAGGGGCTAGCGGGGAACAATGAGCAGTTCTTC.

The J gene is TRBJ1-6, the V gene TRBV3-1 (or the pseudogene TRBV3-2); D might be TRBD1 (5 bases). V shed 1 base and J shed 0 bases, with 10 bases lying between them. The germline V gene encodes CDR1 LGHDT and CDR2 YNNKEL (reference sequence). The CDR3 is 17 residues long. CDR3 residues: CASSQAYRSSYNSPLHF. Written as DNA, the CDR3 is TGTGCCAGCAGCCAAGCATACAGGAGCTCCTATAATTCACCCCTCCACTTT.

This clone was recorded only once. The chain employs TRBV2 and TRBJ2-2, with TRBD2 identical over 9 bases. The CDR3 length is 16 residues. The junction had 9 bases not matched to a gene; V was cut back by 6 bases and J by 4 bases. CDR1 is SNHLY, CDR2 FYNNEI, per germline. CDR3 nucleotide sequence: TGTGCCAGCAGCCTAACGGGGACTAGCCCCACCGGGGAGCTGTTTTTT. The encoded protein is CASSLTGTSPTGELFF.

V and J are TRBV15 and TRBJ1-1; the D is unclear. This CDR3 has 15 residues. With 5 bases removed from V and 4 bases from J, the gap between germline ends came to 17 bases. Germline CDR1 LNHNV, CDR2 YYDKDF (reference sequence). CDR3 residues: CATSPRTRVGTEAFF. DNA of the CDR3: TGTGCCACCAGCCCCAGGACGCGGGTGGGCACTGAAGCTTTCTTT.

The CDR3 loop is CASSVRQDNTGELFF. As DNA, the CDR3 is TGTGCCAGCAGCGTACGACAGGATAACACCGGGGAGCTGTTTTTT. This chain joins TRBV7-8 and TRBJ2-2, with a tentative D call TRBD1 (6 bases). V was shortened by 5 bases and J by 2 bases, with 12 bases between the two germline ends. The CDR3 consists of 15 residues. Germline assignment: CDR1 SGHVS and CDR2 FQNEAQ.

This clone occurred a few times. CDR3 region: CASSPGDLYEQYF. The CDR3 bases are TGTGCCAGCAGCCCGGGGGACCTCTACGAGCAGTACTTC. The V gene is TRBV3-1 (or the pseudogene TRBV3-2), the J gene TRBJ2-7; a weak D match, TRBD2 (6 bases). V shed 4 bases and J shed 3 bases, with 10 bases lying between them. Germline loops: CDR1 LGHDT, CDR2 YNNKEL (reference sequence). The CDR3 totals 13 residues.

CDR3 residues: CASSPWDSNYGYTF. The CDR3 coding sequence is TGCGCCAGCAGCCCCTGGGACAGCAACTATGGCTACACCTTC. V is TRBV5-1 and J is TRBJ1-2; 7 bases agree with TRBD1. This CDR3 spans 14 amino acids. Germline CDR1 and CDR2: SGHRS and YFSETQ. V shed 4 bases, J shed 2 bases, and the junction held 5 bases outside the gene matches.

V and J are TRBV24-1 and TRBJ2-3, with D uncertain. This CDR3 contains 13 residues. Between the trimmed V and J ends, which lost 4 bases and 2 bases, there was a span of 6 bases. From germline, CDR1 is KGHDR and CDR2 SFDVKD. CDR3 amino acids: CATSDRYTDTQYF. The CDR3 bases are TGTGCCACCAGTGACAGATACACAGATACGCAGTATTTT.

This clone was picked up one time. The J gene is TRBJ2-1, the V gene TRBV9; 10 nucleotides match TRBD2. Losses at the gene ends were 0 bases for V and 10 bases for J; bases not matched to a gene: 13. The CDR3 consists of 17 residues. CDR1 SGDLS and CDR2 YYNGEE come from the germline V gene. The DNA for the CDR3 is TGTGCCAGCAGCGTAGCTACATGGAGCGGGGGGGCGGTCGAGCAGTTCTTC. This gives the protein CASSVATWSGGAVEQFF.

This clone was detected only a few times. The chain combines TRBV4-1 with TRBJ1-5, with D maybe TRBD1 (5 bases). Trimming took 1 base from V and 0 from J, leaving 16 bases between them. This CDR3 comprises 18 residues. CDR1 and CDR2 (germline): MGHRA, YSYEKL. CDR3 region: CASSQVRVNRYSNQPQHF. The CDR3 DNA is TGCGCCAGCAGCCAAGTAAGGGTGAACAGGTATAGCAATCAGCCCCAGCATTTT.

V gene TRBV5-4 combines with J gene TRBJ2-1, with a possible D match to TRBD1 (6 bases). This CDR3 has 16 residues. The V gene's germline CDR1 is SGHNT and CDR2 YYREEE (reference sequence). The ends were cut back, 3 bases at V and 3 bases at J, with 16 bases in the middle. CDR3: CASSSPTGTNYNEQFF. CDR3 bases: TGTGCCAGCAGCTCCCCAACCGGGACAAACTACAATGAGCAGTTCTTC.